Shown below are 12 T cell receptor beta chains from a single sample sequenced in a study of blood T cell repertoires in COVID-19. Repertoires were generated with immunoSEQ multiplex PCR, while TCRdb's copy carries only in-frame clones and drops some. The table has a few hundred thousand clones, 85% to 90% seen once; the top ten hold over 8.5%. Sequenced input: peripheral blood. These receptors all stem from a woman aged 25 to 39 with COVID-19, enrolled during active disease.

V usage is TRBV3-1 (or the pseudogene TRBV3-2) and J usage is TRBJ1-2; no firm D call. The CDR3 is 13 amino acids. Trimming took off 4 bases at V and 8 bases at J, with 14 bases between the two ends. Per germline, CDR1 LGHDT and CDR2 YNNKEL (reference sequence). CDR3: CASSPDRGWGYTF. As DNA, the CDR3 is TGTGCCAGCAGCCCTGACCGGGGTTGGGGCTACACCTTC.

The rearrangement uses TRBV3-1 (or the pseudogene TRBV3-2) and TRBJ2-1, with TRBD2 identical over 8 bases. Germline V gives CDR1 LGHDT, CDR2 YNNKEL (reference sequence). V shed 3 bases and J 9 bases; nucleotides not matched to a gene: 13. The CDR3 has 16 residues. In DNA, the CDR3 is TGTGCCAGCAGCCACAGCAGCGGGGGTGTCGGGGGTGAGCAGTTCTTC. Translated, it gives CASSHSSGGVGGEQFF.

The chain carries TRBV5-6 and TRBJ2-2, with TRBD2 matching over 11 bases. The germline V gene encodes CDR1 SGHDT and CDR2 YYEEEE. The CDR3 totals 16 residues. The V and J ends lost 3 bases and 4 bases, in that order; junction bases with no gene match: 5. CDR3 nucleotide sequence: TGTGCCAGCAGCTCCCTAGCGGGGGGATTCACCGGGGAGCTGTTTTTT. Its protein product is CASSSLAGGFTGELFF.

This chain joins TRBV10-3 and TRBJ2-7; D remains ambiguous. Trimming stripped 10 bases from V and 1 base from J, with 17 bases between. Germline CDR1 is ENHRY and CDR2 is SYGVKD. This CDR3 is 14 amino acids long. Written as DNA, the CDR3 is TGTGCCACTGGGCGCGCAGGCTCATCCTACGAGCAGTACTTC. It yields the protein CATGRAGSSYEQYF.

The count of this clone is one. The chain combines TRBV5-4 with TRBJ2-1; TRBD2 aligns across 8 bases. The V segment lost 2 bases and the J segment 6 bases; nucleotides outside the gene matches: 10. Germline loops: CDR1 SGHNT, CDR2 YYREEE (reference sequence). CDR3 length: 16 residues. CDR3 nucleotide sequence: TGTGCCAGCAGCTTAGGAAGACCCAGCGGGGGCAATGAGCAGTTCTTC. It codes for CASSLGRPSGGNEQFF.

The rearrangement links TRBV6-5 to TRBJ2-1; 11 bases match TRBD1. CDR3 length: 15 residues. CDR1 MNHEY and CDR2 SVGAGI come from the germline V gene. With V trimmed by 10 bases and J by 3 bases, 8 bases remained unmatched. CDR3: CATTSGTGGYNEQFF. CDR3 DNA: TGTGCCACCACATCCGGGACAGGGGGCTACAATGAGCAGTTCTTC.

As DNA, the CDR3 is TGTGCCAGCAGCTTAGGCTATAGCTCTGGAAACACCATATATTTT. It translates to CASSLGYSSGNTIYF. The chain joins TRBV7-2 to TRBJ1-3; D is uncertain. Per germline, CDR1 SGHTA and CDR2 FQGNSA. This CDR3 has 15 amino acids. V was clipped by 1 base and J by 0 bases, with 7 bases between them.

The chain is built from TRBV2 and TRBJ1-3, with no clear D. Per germline, CDR1 SNHLY and CDR2 FYNNEI. V lost 1 base to trimming and J lost 0 bases, with 10 bases between them. CDR3 length: 16 residues. The DNA for the CDR3 is TGTGCCAGCAGTGAAGGGCCGATATTCTCTGGAAACACCATATATTTT. Translation: CASSEGPIFSGNTIYF. Filled out from reference TRBV2 and TRBJ1-3, the complete variable domain reads EPEVTQTPSHQVTQMGQEVILRCVPISNHLYFYWYRQILGQKVEFLVSFYNNEISEKSEIFDDQFSVERPDGSNFTLKIRSTKLEDSAMYFCASSEGPIFSGNTIYFGEGSWLTVV.

This chain connects TRBV4-2 to TRBJ2-3; unclear D gene. Germline assignment: CDR1 LGHNA and CDR2 YNFKEQ. The CDR3 length is 17 residues. The ends were cut back, 0 bases at V and 2 bases at J, with 15 bases in the middle. The CDR3, as DNA: TGTGCCAGCAGCCAAGATCGGGTCCCATCCCTCACAGATACGCAGTATTTT. Translating gives CASSQDRVPSLTDTQYF.

The rearrangement uses TRBV2 and TRBJ2-1, with 10 bases that match TRBD2. CDR3 length: 14 amino acids. Germline values: CDR1 SNHLY, CDR2 FYNNEI. The J segment lost 9 bases and the V segment lost 6 bases, leaving 8 bases of the junction unmatched. The CDR3 nucleotides are TGTGCCAGCAGAGGGTTAGCGGGGGGCGGTGAGCAGTTCTTC. Protein sequence: CASRGLAGGGEQFF.

The chain couples TRBV9 to TRBJ1-2; D call uncertain. Looked up from germline, CDR1 is SGDLS and CDR2 is YYNGEE. The CDR3 totals 15 residues. V gave up 3 bases and J gave up 4 bases, with 16 bases separating them. The CDR3 here is CASSAISRGSYGYTF. CDR3 bases: TGTGCCAGCAGCGCGATCTCGCGGGGAAGCTATGGCTACACCTTC.

The chain links TRBV30 to TRBJ2-5; 7 bases fit TRBD2. The germline V gene encodes CDR1 GTSNPN and CDR2 SVGIG (reference sequence). This CDR3 contains 17 residues. Trimming cost V 0 bases and J 3 bases; bases outside gene matches: 13. Here the CDR3 DNA reads TGTGCCTGGAGTGTACAACCCGGTTGGGGGGGGAAAGAGACCCAGTACTTC. This translates into CAWSVQPGWGGKETQYF.